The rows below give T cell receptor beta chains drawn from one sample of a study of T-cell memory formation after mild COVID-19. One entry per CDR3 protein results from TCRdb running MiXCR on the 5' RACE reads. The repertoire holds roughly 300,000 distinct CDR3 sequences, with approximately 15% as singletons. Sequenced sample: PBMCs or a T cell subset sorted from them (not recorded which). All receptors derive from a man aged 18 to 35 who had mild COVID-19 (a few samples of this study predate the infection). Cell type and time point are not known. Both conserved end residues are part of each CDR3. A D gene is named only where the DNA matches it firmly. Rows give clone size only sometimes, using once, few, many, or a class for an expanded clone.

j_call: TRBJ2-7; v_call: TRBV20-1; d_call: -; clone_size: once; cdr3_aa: CSARNQGTYEQYF; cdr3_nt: TGCAGTGCTAGAAACCAGGGCACCTACGAGCAGTACTTC
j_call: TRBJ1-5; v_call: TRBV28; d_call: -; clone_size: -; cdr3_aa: CASSFLVQLNQPQHF; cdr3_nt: TGTGCCAGCAGTTTCCTCGTACAGCTGAATCAGCCCCAGCATTTT
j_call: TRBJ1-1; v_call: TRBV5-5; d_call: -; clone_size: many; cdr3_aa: CASSLGRIPEKEAFF; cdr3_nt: TGTGCCAGCAGCTTGGGACGAATACCAGAAAAGGAAGCTTTCTTT
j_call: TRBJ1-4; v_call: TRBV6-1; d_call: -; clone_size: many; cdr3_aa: CASSEDPRQNGGLNEKLFF; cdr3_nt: TGTGCCAGCAGTGAAGATCCGAGGCAGAACGGTGGACTAAATGAAAAACTGTTTTTT
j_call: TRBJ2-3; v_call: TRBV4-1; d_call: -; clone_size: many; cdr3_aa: CASSRGTGLDTQYF; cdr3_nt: TGCGCCAGCAGCCGTGGGACCGGCCTAGATACGCAGTATTTT
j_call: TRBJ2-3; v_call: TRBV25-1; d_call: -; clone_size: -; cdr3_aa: CASSEGTITQYF; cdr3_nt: TGTGCCAGCAGTGAAGGAACCATTACGCAGTATTTT
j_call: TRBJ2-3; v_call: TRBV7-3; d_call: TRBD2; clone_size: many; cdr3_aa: CASSAGTSTTDTQYF; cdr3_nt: TGTGCCAGCAGTGCCGGGACTAGCACCACAGATACGCAGTATTTT
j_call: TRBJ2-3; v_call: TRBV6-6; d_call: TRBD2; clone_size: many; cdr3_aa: CASSYRLAGTDTQYF; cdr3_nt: TGTGCCAGCAGTTACAGACTAGCGGGCACAGATACGCAGTATTTT
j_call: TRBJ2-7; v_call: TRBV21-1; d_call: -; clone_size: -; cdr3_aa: CARKQQGGGEQYF; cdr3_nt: TGTGCCAGGAAGCAACAGGGGGGAGGCGAGCAGTACTTC
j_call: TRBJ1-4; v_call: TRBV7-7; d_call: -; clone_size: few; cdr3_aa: CASASGWDEKLFF; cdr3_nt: TGTGCTAGCGCGTCGGGGTGGGATGAAAAACTGTTTTTT
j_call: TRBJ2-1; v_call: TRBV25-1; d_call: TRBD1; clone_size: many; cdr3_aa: CASGAGQGYNEQFF; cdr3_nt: TGTGCCAGCGGGGCAGGACAGGGGTACAATGAGCAGTTCTTC
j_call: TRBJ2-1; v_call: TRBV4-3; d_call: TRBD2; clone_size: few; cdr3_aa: CASSQPVGLAGGRSSYNEQFF; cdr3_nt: TGCGCCAGCAGCCAACCAGTGGGACTAGCGGGGGGCCGCTCCTCCTACAATGAGCAGTTCTTC
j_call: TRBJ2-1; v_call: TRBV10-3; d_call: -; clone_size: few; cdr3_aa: CAISARRDNYNEQFF; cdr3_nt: TGTGCCATCAGTGCTCGGAGGGACAACTACAATGAGCAGTTCTTC
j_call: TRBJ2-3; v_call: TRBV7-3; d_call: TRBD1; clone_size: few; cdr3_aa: CASSVNRDRGTDTQYF; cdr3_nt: TGTGCCAGCAGCGTAAATCGGGACAGGGGCACAGATACGCAGTATTTT
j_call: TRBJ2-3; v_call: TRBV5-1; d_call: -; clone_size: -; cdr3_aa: CASTWDTSTDTQYF; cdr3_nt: TGCGCCAGCACCTGGGACACCAGCACAGATACGCAGTATTTT
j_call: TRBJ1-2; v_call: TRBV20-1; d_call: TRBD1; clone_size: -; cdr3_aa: CSARVRGTGLGYTF; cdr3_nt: TGCAGTGCTAGAGTTCGGGGGACAGGGTTAGGCTACACCTTC
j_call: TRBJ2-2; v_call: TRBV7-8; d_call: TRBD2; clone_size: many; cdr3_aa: CASSLVLAGRTGELFF; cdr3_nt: TGTGCCAGCAGCTTAGTTCTAGCGGGGAGGACCGGGGAGCTGTTTTTT
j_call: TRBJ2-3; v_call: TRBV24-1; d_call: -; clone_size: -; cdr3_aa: CATSDFSSSDTQYF; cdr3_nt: TGTGCCACCAGTGATTTCTCATCCTCAGATACGCAGTATTTT
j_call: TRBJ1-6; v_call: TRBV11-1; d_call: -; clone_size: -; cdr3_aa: CASSLAVSNTPTLHF; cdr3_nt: TGTGCCAGCAGCTTAGCGGTATCTAACACCCCGACCCTCCACTTT
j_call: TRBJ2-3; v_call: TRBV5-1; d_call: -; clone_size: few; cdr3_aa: CASSSQGFSTDTQYF; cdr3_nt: TGCGCCAGCAGCTCCCAGGGATTTTCCACAGATACGCAGTATTTT
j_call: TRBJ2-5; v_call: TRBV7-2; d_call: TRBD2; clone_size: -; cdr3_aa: CASSPRTSQETQYF; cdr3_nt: TGTGCCAGCAGCCCTCGGACTAGTCAAGAGACCCAGTACTTC
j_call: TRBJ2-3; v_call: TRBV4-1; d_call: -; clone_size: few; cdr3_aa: CASSQGRGGDTQYF; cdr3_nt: TGCGCCAGCAGCCAAGGGAGGGGGGGAGATACGCAGTATTTT
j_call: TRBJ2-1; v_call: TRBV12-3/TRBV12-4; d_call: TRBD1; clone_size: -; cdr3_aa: CASTEQGANYNEQFF; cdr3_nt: TGTGCCAGCACCGAACAGGGGGCAAACTACAATGAGCAGTTCTTC
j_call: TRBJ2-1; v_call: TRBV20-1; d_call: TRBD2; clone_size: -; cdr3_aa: CSGQREYNEQFF; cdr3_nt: TGCAGTGGTCAGCGGGAGTACAATGAGCAGTTCTTC
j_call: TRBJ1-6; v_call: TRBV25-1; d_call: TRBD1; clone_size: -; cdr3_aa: CASSDITTGGLVSYNSPLHF; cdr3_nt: TGTGCCAGCAGTGATATCACAACAGGGGGCCTAGTCTCCTATAATTCACCCCTCCACTTT